This T cell receptor beta chain comes out of a study of T cell changes during pregnancy in multiple sclerosis. The CDR3 length is 15 residues. The trim removed 2 bases at V and 6 bases at J, leaving 8 bases unmatched. The V gene's germline CDR1 is MRHNA and CDR2 SNTAGT. This clone was found once. The repertoire was sequenced with immunoSEQ multiplex PCR; TCRdb's copy has only in-frame clones and lacks some. The table has just over 30,000 clones, around 90% seen once. The chain combines TRBV6-4 with TRBJ2-3; 7 nucleotides align to TRBD2. The TCR was taken from a female donor with multiple sclerosis, enrolled in a pregnancy study. The sample here was CD8+ T cells from peripheral blood mononuclear cells, taken in the first trimester of pregnancy. The CDR3 sequence: CASSDRAGTMDTQYF. CDR3 sequence (DNA): TGTGCCAGCAGTGACAGAGCGGGAACGATGGATACGCAGTATTTT.